These 20 T cell receptor beta chains came from one sample sequenced in a study of cytomegalovirus exposure and HLA in healthy donors (dated 2017 in TCRdb). Library construction relied on the immunoSEQ multiplex PCR assay. For the multiplex PCR, a mixture combining 60 forward primers for TCR Vbeta segments and 13 reverse primers for TCR Jbeta segments was used. This is the immuneACCESS table as TCRdb keeps it, with only in-frame sequences that have V and J called. A part of the clones is gone; compared with another copy, unresolved V genes explain less than half, and the rest is unexplained. The sample contains about 120,000 clones, approximately 83% of them found a single time. About 1.8% of the sample is taken by the ten largest. What was sequenced was PBMCs. These receptors were taken from a man in his forties in good health and CMV-seronegative.

The chain employs TRBV5-1 and TRBJ2-3; D perhaps matches TRBD2 (6 bases). Germline V gene sequence: CDR1 SGHRS, CDR2 YFSETQ. The germline V and J ends were trimmed by 7 bases and 2 bases, with 17 bases remaining between them. The CDR3 is 15 amino acids. CDR3 sequence reads: CASAEQAGDTDTQYF. In DNA form, the CDR3 reads TGCGCCAGCGCTGAGCAAGCGGGCGACACAGATACGCAGTATTTT.

The rearrangement joins TRBV29-1 to TRBJ2-5; TRBD1 matches 7 bases. J was trimmed by 2 bases and V by 4 bases; bases with no gene match: 7. The length of the CDR3 is 14 residues. Germline V gives CDR1 SQVTM, CDR2 ANQGSEA. The DNA for the CDR3 is TGCAGCGTTGGGGCAGGGGGTTTTCAAGAGACCCAGTACTTC. Amino acid sequence: CSVGAGGFQETQYF.

The chain carries TRBV28 and TRBJ1-5; D may be TRBD1 (5 bases). This CDR3 is built from 17 residues. Germline CDR1 MDHEN, CDR2 SYDVKM. Trimming took off 3 bases at V and 2 bases at J, with 17 bases between the two ends. The CDR3 DNA reads TGTGCCAGCAGTTTCGGGCAGGGAGGTAGTCGCAATCAGCCCCAGCATTTT. This gives the protein CASSFGQGGSRNQPQHF.

V and J are TRBV7-2 and TRBJ1-2; 10 positions agree with TRBD1. The CDR3 length is 14 residues. Germline CDR1 and CDR2: SGHTA and FQGNSA. J lost 8 bases, V lost 3 bases, and 6 bases had no gene match. Written as DNA, the CDR3 is TGTGCCAGCAGCTTTGGGACAGGGGCTGGGGGCTACACCTTC. Its translation is CASSFGTGAGGYTF.

The rearrangement joins TRBV29-1 to TRBJ2-7, with D possibly being TRBD1 (5 bases). V lost 4 bases to trimming and J lost 3 bases, with 10 bases between them. CDR1 and CDR2 (germline): SQVTM, ANQGSEA. The CDR3 spans 12 residues. The CDR3 DNA reads TGCAGCGTTGGAGTAGGGGACTACGAGCAGTACTTC. Its translation is CSVGVGDYEQYF.

In its sample, this clone was seen a few times. Within the sample, other DNA sequences also encode this same CDR3. The V call is TRBV7-9, the J call TRBJ1-5; D not resolved. Germline V gene sequence: CDR1 SEHNR, CDR2 FQNEAQ (reference sequence). V was pared by 5 bases and J by 4 bases, with 12 bases between. The CDR3 sequence is 14 residues long. The CDR3 DNA reads as TGTGCCAGCAGCCCCGGCGGCAGTAATCAGCCCCAGCATTTT. Its translation is CASSPGGSNQPQHF.

The V gene is TRBV25-1, the J gene TRBJ1-1; D might be TRBD1 (6 bases). Per the germline V gene, CDR1 is MGHDK and CDR2 is SYGVNS. V dropped 1 base and J dropped 1 base, with 7 bases sitting between them. The CDR3 sequence is 14 residues long. CDR3 loop: CASSELQGNTEAFF. The DNA for the CDR3 is TGTGCCAGCAGTGAATTACAGGGGAACACTGAAGCTTTCTTT.

This clone was recorded a few times. V and J are TRBV2 and TRBJ2-1; 7 positions agree with TRBD2. The CDR3 has 11 residues. J gave up 8 bases and V 7 bases, and 2 bases lay outside the gene matches. Germline CDR1 and CDR2: SNHLY and FYNNEI. For the CDR3, the DNA is TGTGCCAGCATAGGGAGGGATGAGCAGTTCTTC. It encodes CASIGRDEQFF.

This chain uses TRBV29-1 with TRBJ2-3; the D gene is possibly TRBD1 (6 bases). This CDR3 contains 12 residues. V was pared by 2 bases and J by 6 bases, with 9 bases between. From germline, CDR1 is SQVTM and CDR2 ANQGSEA. The CDR3 loop is CSVEPGVDTQYF. The CDR3 DNA reads TGCAGCGTTGAACCAGGGGTGGATACGCAGTATTTT.

This clone was counted between two and nine times. V and J are TRBV10-3 and TRBJ1-1; TRBD1 agrees at 7 bases. Per germline, CDR1 ENHRY and CDR2 SYGVKD. V lost 9 bases to trimming and J lost 8 bases; unmatched junction nucleotides: 9. The CDR3 runs 12 residues. The CDR3 protein is CAIWTGGREAFF. In DNA form, the CDR3 reads TGTGCCATTTGGACAGGAGGGCGCGAAGCTTTCTTT.

Remarks on this clone: Other DNA sequences in this sample translate to the same CDR3. The CDR3 DNA reads TGTGCCAGCAGCGATCAGACAGGAATTAATTCACCCCTCCACTTT. This sequence encodes CASSDQTGINSPLHF. This chain joins TRBV9 and TRBJ1-6, with a possible D match to TRBD1 (6 bases). Per germline, CDR1 SGDLS and CDR2 YYNGEE. V was cut by 3 bases and J by 6 bases, with 13 bases left in between. The CDR3 runs 15 residues.

The rearrangement uses TRBV6-4 and TRBJ1-1; D not resolved. CDR3 length: 14 residues. From germline, CDR1 is MRHNA and CDR2 SNTAGT. The V gene lost 7 bases and the J gene lost 7 bases, with 19 bases spanning the gap. The CDR3 DNA reads as TGTGCCAGCAAAATGGGTCCAGCGGCCAATGAAGCTTTCTTT. Protein: CASKMGPAANEAFF.

The count of this clone is one. The J gene is TRBJ1-1, the V gene TRBV29-1; possibly TRBD1 for D (6 bases). Germline V gene lookup returns CDR1 SQVTM and CDR2 ANQGSEA. V gave up 6 bases and J gave up 4 bases, with 12 bases separating them. The CDR3 sequence is 12 residues long. CDR3 DNA: TGCAGCGTCCGTTCAGGGGCCACTGAAGCTTTCTTT. Translating it yields CSVRSGATEAFF.

This sequence joins TRBV7-3 and TRBJ2-3; 8 bases match TRBD2. The CDR3 is 15 residues long. Per the germline V gene, CDR1 is SGHTA and CDR2 is FQGTGA. J was trimmed by 3 bases and V by 8 bases; bases with no gene match: 10. The CDR3 DNA reads TGTGCCAGCGCTAGCCTGGCGGGGGGAACAGATACGCAGTATTTT. Its translation: CASASLAGGTDTQYF.

The chain recombines TRBV6-5 with TRBJ2-7; 7 positions match TRBD1. In germline, CDR1 is MNHEY, CDR2 SVGAGI. This CDR3 has 14 residues. The J segment lost 0 bases and the V segment lost 5 bases, leaving 4 bases of the junction unmatched. The CDR3 bases are TGTGCCAGCAGTCCCCGGACAGGCTCCTACGAGCAGTACTTC. Its translation: CASSPRTGSYEQYF.

This chain connects TRBV4-2 to TRBJ2-5, with D perhaps TRBD2 (6 bases). V was clipped by 1 base and J by 7 bases, with 19 bases between them. CDR3 length equals 16 residues. Germline values: CDR1 LGHNA, CDR2 YNFKEQ. Written as DNA, the CDR3 is TGTGCCAGCAGCCAAGTGGTTAGCGGAGCGTTGGCGACCCAGTACTTC. It codes for CASSQVVSGALATQYF.

The rearrangement links TRBV5-1 to TRBJ2-3, with TRBD2 identical over 8 bases. With V trimmed by 3 bases and J by 6 bases, 6 bases remained unmatched. Germline loops: CDR1 SGHRS, CDR2 YFSETQ. The CDR3 covers 14 residues. The CDR3: CASSWGTSKDTQYF. As DNA, the CDR3 is TGCGCCAGCAGCTGGGGGACTAGTAAGGATACGCAGTATTTT. The full variable domain, with the rest looked up from reference TRBV5-1 and TRBJ2-3, is KAGVTQTPRYLIKTRGQQVTLSCSPISGHRSVSWYQQTPGQGLQFLFEYFSETQRNKGNFPGRFSGRQFSNSRSEMNVSTLELGDSALYLCASSWGTSKDTQYFGPGTRLTVL.

The chain uses TRBV2 and TRBJ1-6, with a possible D match to TRBD1 (6 bases). CDR1 SNHLY and CDR2 FYNNEI come from the germline V gene. V was pared by 6 bases and J by 0 bases, with 9 bases between. The CDR3 extends over 15 amino acids. The CDR3: CASRGATSYNSPLHF. The CDR3 bases are TGTGCCAGCAGGGGGGCCACCTCCTATAATTCACCCCTCCACTTT.

This clone was seen just once. The V call is TRBV5-4, the J call TRBJ2-7; the D gene is possibly TRBD1 (6 bases). V lost 5 bases to trimming and J lost 3 bases, with 18 bases between them. Germline CDR1 and CDR2: SGHNT and YYREEE (reference sequence). CDR3 length equals 15 residues. The CDR3: CASRSWQGPDYEQYF. CDR3 coding DNA: TGTGCCAGCAGATCCTGGCAGGGGCCAGACTACGAGCAGTACTTC.

This clone appeared a few times. The CDR3 loop reads CASSGGGNSYEQYF. Written as DNA, the CDR3 is TGCGCCAGCAGCGGCGGGGGAAACTCCTACGAGCAGTACTTC. The chain carries TRBV5-1 and TRBJ2-7, with 7 bases lining up with TRBD2. CDR3 length equals 14 residues. V lost 4 bases and J lost 0; bases outside the gene matches: 4. Germline loops: CDR1 SGHRS, CDR2 YFSETQ.